These 10 T cell receptor beta chains share one sample of origin, sequenced in a study of molecular identifiers for immune sequencing clone quantification. MiXCR, run by TCRdb on the PCR reads, gives a single entry per CDR3 protein. The sample records about 630,000 distinct CDR3 sequences, around 25% being singletons. The specimen was naive CD8+ T cells from blood, with Jurkat cell RNA spiked in. As for subset: FACS-sorted CD8+CD4-CCR7+CD45RA+ naive T cells. All receptors come from a human donor in good health. Some libraries in this study had Jurkat cell RNA spiked in.

Remarks on this clonotype: A much larger clonotype is one base distant, so this may be a read error. The final CDR3 position lacks the conserved phenylalanine or tryptophan, pointing to a likely read error. The rearrangement joins TRBV6-6 to TRBJ1-1; possible D gene TRBD1, 5 bases. Germline V lookup: CDR1 MNHNY, CDR2 SVGAGI (reference sequence). This CDR3 region has 12 residues. Trimming cost V 8 bases and J 4 bases, with 11 bases left between them. The CDR3, as DNA: TGTGCCAGCGACAGCTCGGTCACTGAAGCTTTCATT. Residues: CASDSSVTEAFI.

This clonotype was found many times. This chain uses TRBV7-9 with TRBJ2-3; TRBD2 agrees at 9 bases. Unmatched junction bases numbered 11, after V lost 5 bases and J lost 5 bases. Germline V CDR1 and CDR2: SEHNR, FQNEAQ (reference sequence). The CDR3 spans 16 residues. This CDR3 reads CASSPPGLAGKDTQYF. The DNA of the CDR3 is TGTGCCAGCAGCCCCCCGGGGCTAGCGGGGAAAGATACGCAGTATTTT. Combining the CDR3 with reference TRBV7-9 and TRBJ2-3 gives the whole variable domain DTGVSQNPRHKITKRGQNVTFRCDPISEHNRLYWYRQTLGQGPEFLTYFQNEAQLEKSRLLSDRFSAERPKGSFSTLEIQRTEQGDSAMYLCASSPPGLAGKDTQYFGPGTRLTVL.

This clonotype came up many times. V and J are TRBV6-2 or TRBV6-3 and TRBJ2-3; TRBD2 matches at 9 bases. V shed 1 base and J 7 bases; nucleotides not matched to a gene: 9. From germline, CDR1 is MNHEY and CDR2 SVGEGT. There are 16 residues in the CDR3. The CDR3 spells CASSYLESSGRHTQYF. The DNA of the CDR3 is TGTGCCAGCAGTTACTTGGAGAGTAGCGGGAGACATACGCAGTATTTT.

The rearrangement links TRBV13 to TRBJ2-2; maybe TRBD2 (7 bases). The CDR3 extends over 15 amino acids. Germline V gene sequence: CDR1 PRHDT, CDR2 FYEKMQ (reference sequence). Trimming left V 0 bases short and J 7 bases short, with 12 bases between. This CDR3 is CASSLGQGGNGELFF. CDR3 coding DNA: TGTGCCAGCAGCTTAGGACAGGGAGGGAACGGGGAGCTGTTTTTT.

This clonotype was found many times. V usage is TRBV27 and J usage is TRBJ2-7; D is possibly TRBD1 (5 bases). Per the germline V gene, CDR1 is MNHEY and CDR2 is SMNVEV (reference sequence). There are 17 residues in the CDR3. Trimming pared 6 bases from V and 3 bases from J, leaving 24 bases between. CDR3 in amino acids: CASSPNTITGQNYEQYF. In DNA, the CDR3 is TGTGCCAGCAGCCCGAATACCATTACAGGACAAAACTACGAGCAGTACTTC.

This clonotype was detected ten times or more. This chain links TRBV6-5 with TRBJ1-1; possible D gene TRBD1, 5 bases. CDR1 is MNHEY and CDR2 is SVGAGI in the germline V gene. V was cut by 2 bases and J by 4 bases, with 11 bases left in between. The CDR3 has 14 amino acids. CDR3 DNA: TGTGCCAGCAGTTACGTGGGGACCGGCACTGAAGCTTTCTTT. Amino acids: CASSYVGTGTEAFF.

The CDR3 DNA reads as TGTGCCAGTAGTATTCGGCAGGGATCCTACGAGCAGTACTTC. Protein sequence: CASSIRQGSYEQYF. The V call is TRBV19, the J call TRBJ2-7, with TRBD1 as a possible D gene (5 bases). The V gene lost 3 bases and the J gene lost 1 base, with 10 bases spanning the gap. The CDR3 is made up of 14 amino acids. Germline lookup yields CDR1 LNHDA and CDR2 SQIVND (reference sequence). The full variable domain, with the rest looked up from reference TRBV19 and TRBJ2-7, is DGGITQSPKYLFRKEGQNVTLSCEQNLNHDAMYWYRQDPGQGLRLIYYSQIVNDFQKGDIAEGYSVSREKKESFPLTVTSAQKNPTAFYLCASSIRQGSYEQYFGPGTRLTVT.

This clonotype appeared many times. The chain links TRBV7-9 to TRBJ2-1, with 12 bases lining up with TRBD2. The CDR3 spans 15 residues. V was clipped by 4 bases and J by 12 bases; unmatched bases: 10. CDR1 is SEHNR, CDR2 FQNEAQ, per germline (reference sequence). The CDR3 DNA follows: TGTGCCAGCAGCTCGCTAGCGGGAGGGCCGGCCGGGCAGTTCTTC. Its protein product is CASSSLAGGPAGQFF.

V and J are TRBV13 and TRBJ2-1, with 8 bases matching TRBD1. Trimming removed 4 bases from V and 8 bases from J; junction bases left unmatched: 10. Per germline, CDR1 PRHDT and CDR2 FYEKMQ (reference sequence). The CDR3 has 15 residues. CDR3 sequence (DNA): TGTGCCAGCAGCTCCGGACAGGGCTTTGGGCATGAGCAGTTCTTC. Protein product: CASSSGQGFGHEQFF.

Comments on this clonotype: Possible read error: a much larger clone is one base away. The V and J genes are TRBV10-3 and TRBJ2-7; unclear D gene. The CDR3 is 11 amino acids. Germline V CDR1 and CDR2: ENHRY, SYGVKD. Deletions cut 3 bases from V and 3 bases from J, with 3 bases between. Written as DNA, the CDR3 is TGTGCCATCAGTGACATCTACGAGCAGTACTTC. Protein product: CAISDIYEQYF.